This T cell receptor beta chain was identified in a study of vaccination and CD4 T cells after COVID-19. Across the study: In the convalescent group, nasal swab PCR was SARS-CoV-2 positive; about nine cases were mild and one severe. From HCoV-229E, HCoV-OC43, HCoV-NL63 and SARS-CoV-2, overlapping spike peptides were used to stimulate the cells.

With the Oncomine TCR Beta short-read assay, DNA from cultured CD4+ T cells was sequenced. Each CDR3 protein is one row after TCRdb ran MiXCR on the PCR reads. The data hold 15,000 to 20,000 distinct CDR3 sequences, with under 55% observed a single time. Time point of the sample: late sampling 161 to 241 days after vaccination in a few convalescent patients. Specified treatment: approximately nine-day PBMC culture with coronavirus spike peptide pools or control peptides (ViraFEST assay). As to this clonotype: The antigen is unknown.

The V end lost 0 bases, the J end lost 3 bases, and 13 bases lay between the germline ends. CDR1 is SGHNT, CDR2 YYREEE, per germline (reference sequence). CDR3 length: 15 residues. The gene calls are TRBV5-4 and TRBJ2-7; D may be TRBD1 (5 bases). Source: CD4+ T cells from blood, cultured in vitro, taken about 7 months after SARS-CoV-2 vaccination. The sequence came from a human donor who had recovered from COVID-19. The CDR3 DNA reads TGTGCCAGCAGCTTGGTTGGGGCCGATAGCTACGAGCAGTACTTC. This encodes CASSLVGADSYEQYF.